Described below is a single T cell receptor beta chain sequence and its context. The antigen is not known. The sample is drawn from a study of identifying expanded T cells in peripheral blood. Overall study results and limits: Variance in clone template counts between approximately two-week samples significantly increased with total template count across all healthy donors. Over around two and four weeks, about 15 and 19 clones changed, versus around 1.3 between replicates.

Sequencing used immunoSEQ multiplex PCR; TCRdb keeps in-frame clones, though not all of them. Of 70,000 or so clones in the sample, roughly 90% were seen once. This CDR3 has 15 residues. Per germline, CDR1 MNHGY and CDR2 SVAAGI. The J segment lost 2 bases and the V segment lost 2 bases, leaving 2 bases of the junction unmatched. The receptor comes from a person aged 18 to 70 in good health. J is TRBJ1-5 and V is TRBV6-9, with 8 nucleotides matching TRBD1. Material for sequencing was blood. In DNA, the CDR3 is TGTGCCAGCAGTTATCCGGGACAGGGCAATCAGCCCCAGCATTTT. Translated: CASSYPGQGNQPQHF.